The T cell receptor beta chain described here comes from a study of PD-1 blockade in classical Hodgkin lymphoma. The table came from immunoSEQ multiplex PCR; TCRdb's copy has only in-frame clones and leaves some out. The sample contains about 100,000 clones, approximately 88% of which appear only once. Germline CDR1 reads MDHEN; CDR2 reads SYDVKM. Trimming removed 3 bases at V and 7 bases at J, with 16 bases between. This CDR3 spans 15 amino acids. Every patient was affected by relapse after autologous stem cell transplantation, while exposure to brentuximab vedotin was not uniform. This clone occurred a few times.

The chain couples TRBV28 to TRBJ1-5; possibly TRBD1 for D (5 bases). The TCR originated in a human donor with classical Hodgkin lymphoma. The sequenced sample was peripheral blood mononuclear cells (PBMCs), obtained at baseline. The CDR3 loop reads CASSLAGQGGQPQHF. In nucleotides, the CDR3 is TGTGCCAGCAGTTTGGCCGGGCAGGGTGGACAGCCCCAGCATTTT.